The 23 T cell receptor beta chains given below trace back to one sample, sequenced in a study of T cell responses to AZD1222 COVID-19 vaccine. Assay used: immunoSEQ multiplex PCR; TCRdb lists only in-frame clones, some missing. The sample lists about 140,000 clones, around four fifths occurring once. The sample was peripheral blood, taken on day 0 of AZD1222 vaccination. The receptors were sampled from an adult in good health.

The chain joins TRBV5-6 to TRBJ2-2, with TRBD1 matching over 7 bases. There are 15 residues in the CDR3. The germline V gene encodes CDR1 SGHDT and CDR2 YYEEEE. V gave up 3 bases and J gave up 1 base; unmatched junction bases: 3. DNA for the CDR3: TGTGCCAGCAGCTGGGGACAGCTGAACACCGGGGAGCTGTTTTTT. Encoded protein: CASSWGQLNTGELFF.

This clone was counted between two and nine times. The chain couples TRBV18 to TRBJ1-2; the match to TRBD1 covers 8 bases. Trimming cost V 2 bases and J 8 bases; bases outside gene matches: 10. Germline CDR1 is KGHSH and CDR2 is LQKENI. The CDR3 is 15 residues long. The CDR3 coding sequence is TGTGCCAGCTCACCAGAGGCAGGGGGCAGCTTGGGCTACACCTTC. This codes for CASSPEAGGSLGYTF.

The chain joins TRBV5-4 to TRBJ2-7; 7 bases map to TRBD1. The CDR3 length is 13 residues. V shed 5 bases and J 4 bases; nucleotides not matched to a gene: 6. Per the germline V gene, CDR1 is SGHNT and CDR2 is YYREEE (reference sequence). As DNA, the CDR3 is TGTGCCAGCAGTCCAGGGGGTTCTTACGAGCAGTACTTC. Its translation: CASSPGGSYEQYF. The full variable domain, with the rest looked up from reference TRBV5-4 and TRBJ2-7, is ETGVTQSPTHLIKTRGQQVTLRCSSQSGHNTVSWYQQALGQGPQFIFQYYREEENGRGNFPPRFSGLQFPNYSSELNVNALELDDSALYLCASSPGGSYEQYFGPGTRLTVT.

The chain joins TRBV12-3 or TRBV12-4 to TRBJ2-7; perhaps TRBD1 as D (5 bases). V lost 6 bases and J 1 base, leaving 10 bases between the germline ends. This CDR3 is 13 amino acids long. The DNA of the CDR3 is TGTGCCAGCAGCACGACAGTTTCCTACGAGCAGTACTTC. Its translation is CASSTTVSYEQYF.

This sequence joins TRBV2 and TRBJ2-2, with TRBD1 identical over 12 bases. The ends lost 10 bases at V and 2 bases at J; junction bases unmatched: 8. The CDR3 runs to 16 residues. Germline V gives CDR1 SNHLY, CDR2 FYNNEI. Written as DNA, the CDR3 is TGTGCCACCGAGGGACAGGGGGCTGTTAACACCGGGGAGCTGTTTTTT. Its protein is CATEGQGAVNTGELFF.

J is TRBJ1-2 and V is TRBV3-1 (or the pseudogene TRBV3-2), with TRBD1 as a possible D gene (6 bases). There are 16 residues in the CDR3. Germline-derived CDR1 and CDR2 are LGHDT and YNNKEL (reference sequence). The V and J ends lost 1 base and 4 bases respectively, with 16 bases between them. The CDR3: CASSQGPTGQTYGYTF. Here the CDR3 DNA reads TGTGCCAGCAGCCAAGGACCTACGGGACAAACCTATGGCTACACCTTC.

This chain joins TRBV4-1 and TRBJ2-7, with 10 positions matching TRBD1. The CDR3 spans 15 residues. V shed 3 bases and J 4 bases; nucleotides not matched to a gene: 6. Germline V CDR1 and CDR2: MGHRA, YSYEKL. CDR3 protein: CASSQRTGGEYEQYF. In DNA, the CDR3 is TGCGCCAGCAGCCAGCGGACAGGGGGAGAATACGAGCAGTACTTC.

V and J are TRBV12-1 and TRBJ2-1; no DNA check was done on the table's D call, TRBD2. TRBV12-1 is marked as a pseudogene. This CDR3 has 17 residues. CDR3 in amino acids: CASSFGLAGFSYNEQFF. The CDR3 DNA follows: TGTGCCAGCAGCTTTGGGCTAGCGGGGTTCTCCTACAATGAGCAGTTCTTC.

The V gene is TRBV15, the J gene TRBJ2-7; 12 nucleotides line up with TRBD2. Trimming at V came to 1 base and at J to 3 bases, leaving 4 bases not matched to a gene. From germline, CDR1 is LNHNV and CDR2 YYDKDF (reference sequence). The CDR3 contains 16 residues. The CDR3: CATSRGGTSGLYEQYF. The CDR3 nucleotides read TGTGCCACCAGCAGAGGAGGGACTAGCGGGCTCTACGAGCAGTACTTC.

The chain couples TRBV6-4 to TRBJ2-2, with D hard to call. Looked up from germline, CDR1 is MRHNA and CDR2 is SNTAGT. Trimming removed 0 bases from V and 2 bases from J, with 7 bases in between. This CDR3 is 15 amino acids long. The CDR3 sequence: CASSDSKTNTGELFF. The DNA for the CDR3 is TGTGCCAGCAGTGACTCAAAGACAAACACCGGGGAGCTGTTTTTT.

The chain uses TRBV2 and TRBJ1-2; perhaps TRBD1 as D (5 bases). CDR1 is SNHLY, CDR2 FYNNEI, per germline. The CDR3 length is 16 residues. The V end was cut by 1 base, the J end by 2 bases, with 14 bases between. The CDR3 region has the DNA TGTGCCAGCAGTGAAGAACCCTCTGGGGGAAACTATGGCTACACCTTC. Translating gives CASSEEPSGGNYGYTF.

The genes are TRBV15 and TRBJ2-7; 8 nucleotides agree with TRBD1. J lost 5 bases, V lost 1 base, and 4 bases had no gene match. There are 14 residues in the CDR3. CDR1 and CDR2 from the germline V gene are LNHNV and YYDKDF (reference sequence). CDR3 in DNA: TGTGCCACCAGCAGAGCGGACAGGGTGGACGAGCAGTACTTC. Its translation: CATSRADRVDEQYF. Full variable domain (remainder filled in from reference TRBV15 and TRBJ2-7): DAMVIQNPRYQVTQFGKPVTLSCSQTLNHNVMYWYQQKSSQAPKLLFHYYDKDFNNEADTPDNFQSRRPNTSFCFLDIRSPGLGDTAMYLCATSRADRVDEQYFGPGTRLTVT.

This clone was detected once. The chain employs TRBV7-8 and TRBJ1-3; possibly TRBD1 for D (6 bases). The V end was cut by 0 bases, the J end by 3 bases, with 12 bases between. This CDR3 is 16 amino acids long. Germline CDR1 reads SGHVS; CDR2 reads FQNEAQ. The CDR3 loop reads CASSLAAGVNGNTIYF. CDR3 in DNA: TGTGCCAGCAGCTTAGCAGCAGGGGTAAATGGAAACACCATATATTTT.

This clone ranks as medium-sized. This sequence joins TRBV4-1 and TRBJ1-5, with D tentatively TRBD1 (6 bases). The length of the CDR3 is 17 residues. V was clipped by 0 bases and J by 3 bases, with 15 bases between them. Germline V gene sequence: CDR1 MGHRA, CDR2 YSYEKL. Here the CDR3 reads CASSQEWQGHLNQPQHF. The CDR3 DNA is TGCGCCAGCAGCCAAGAATGGCAGGGGCACCTCAATCAGCCCCAGCATTTT.

The CDR3 loop reads CASSQDPSIWGETQYF. The DNA for the CDR3 is TGTGCCAGCAGCCAAGATCCCTCAATCTGGGGAGAGACCCAGTACTTC. The rearrangement joins TRBV3-1 (or the pseudogene TRBV3-2) to TRBJ2-5; D is ambiguous. The CDR3 loop spans 16 amino acids. Trimming pared 0 bases from V and 4 bases from J, leaving 15 bases between. Germline CDR1 reads LGHDT; CDR2 reads YNNKEL (reference sequence).

The V gene is TRBV6-1, the J gene TRBJ1-6, with D uncertain. Trimming left V 3 bases short and J 3 bases short, with 0 bases between. Germline V gives CDR1 MNHNS, CDR2 SASEGT. The CDR3 covers 12 residues. CDR3: CASSDYNSPLHF. DNA for the CDR3: TGTGCCAGCAGTGACTATAATTCACCCCTCCACTTT.

This chain uses TRBV5-1 with TRBJ1-5; 10 positions match TRBD1. Germline CDR1 SGHRS, CDR2 YFSETQ. This CDR3 spans 17 amino acids. J lost 6 bases, V lost 0 bases, and 9 bases had no gene match. CDR3 protein: CASSLDGTGDLGQPQHF. For the CDR3, the DNA is TGCGCCAGCAGCTTGGACGGGACAGGGGACCTTGGTCAGCCCCAGCATTTT.

V is TRBV18 and J is TRBJ2-1, with D perhaps being TRBD1 or TRBD2 (5 bases each). The germline V gene has CDR1 KGHSH and CDR2 LQKENI. The V end was cut by 3 bases, the J end by 8 bases, with 17 bases between. This CDR3 has 15 amino acids. The CDR3 sequence is CASSPGTGSYHEQFF. The CDR3 DNA sequence: TGTGCCAGCTCACCCGGGACGGGGAGTTATCATGAGCAGTTCTTC.

The chain has TRBV5-5 and TRBJ1-1; D may be TRBD1 (5 bases). This CDR3 has 14 amino acids. Germline CDR1 reads SGHKS; CDR2 reads YYEKEE (reference sequence). Trimming removed 2 bases from V and 4 bases from J, with 12 bases in between. The CDR3 nucleotides are TGTGCCAGCAGCTTAATCGGGGGTTCCACTGAAGCTTTCTTT. Translated: CASSLIGGSTEAFF.

This clone was recorded a few times. The rearrangement uses TRBV27 and TRBJ1-2; D unresolved. Germline V gives CDR1 MNHEY, CDR2 SMNVEV (reference sequence). The V and J ends lost 5 bases and 4 bases respectively, with 11 bases between them. This CDR3 region has 13 residues. CDR3 sequence (DNA): TGTGCCAGCAGTCGTTCTCCATTCTATGGCTACACCTTC. It encodes CASSRSPFYGYTF.

This sequence joins TRBV3-1 (or the pseudogene TRBV3-2) and TRBJ2-2; 9 nucleotides agree with TRBD1. CDR3 size: 16 residues. The germline gives CDR1 LGHDT, CDR2 YNNKEL (reference sequence). V gave up 4 bases and J gave up 4 bases; unmatched junction bases: 7. For the CDR3, the DNA is TGTGCCAGCAGCCGGCAGACAGGGGGTAGCACCGGGGAGCTGTTTTTT. It yields the protein CASSRQTGGSTGELFF.

This sequence joins TRBV28 and TRBJ1-5, with TRBD1 matching over 7 bases. Germline trimming cut 6 bases from V and 0 bases from J; bases unmatched to any gene: 5. CDR3 length: 15 amino acids. The germline CDR1 and CDR2 sequences are MDHEN and SYDVKM. The CDR3 protein is CASRRQGNSNQPQHF. The CDR3 DNA follows: TGTGCCAGCAGAAGACAGGGCAATAGCAATCAGCCCCAGCATTTT.

The V gene is TRBV9, the J gene TRBJ1-5; no firm D call. Trimming took off 0 bases at V and 4 bases at J, with 11 bases between the two ends. Germline values: CDR1 SGDLS, CDR2 YYNGEE. This CDR3 region has 15 residues. CDR3 loop: CASSVAPDWNQPQHF. In DNA form, the CDR3 reads TGTGCCAGCAGCGTAGCCCCGGACTGGAATCAGCCCCAGCATTTT. The whole variable domain, filled in from reference TRBV9 and TRBJ1-5, reads DSGVTQTPKHLITATGQRVTLRCSPRSGDLSVYWYQQSLDQGLQFLIQYYNGEERAKGNILERFSAQQFPDLHSELNLSSLELGDSALYFCASSVAPDWNQPQHFGDGTRLSIL.